The 17 T cell receptor beta chains in this list originate from one sample, sequenced in a study of T cells in Graves' hyperthyroidism and ophthalmopathy. RNA transcripts provided the source from which TCR beta CDR3 regions were amplified. Initially, a first-round RT-PCR of the TCR CDR3 employed the HTBI primer set. TCRdb itself ran the multiplex PCR reads through MiXCR, one entry per CDR3 protein. The table records 500,000 to 550,000 distinct CDR3 sequences, less than 25% of them present only once. What was sequenced was blood. All receptors come from a man aged 18-30 years with Graves' hyperthyroidism.

The V and J genes are TRBV5-1 and TRBJ2-2, with D hard to call. Germline V lookup: CDR1 SGHRS, CDR2 YFSETQ. Trimming removed 2 bases from V and 0 bases from J, with 11 bases in between. The CDR3 length is 16 residues. The CDR3 reads CASSLYGYTNTGELFF. The CDR3 bases are TGCGCCAGCAGCTTATACGGATACACGAACACCGGGGAGCTGTTTTTT.

Many counts were recorded for this clonotype. J is TRBJ1-4 and V is TRBV13; D gene unclear. The CDR3 runs to 14 residues. V lost 5 bases and J 11 bases, leaving 18 bases between the germline ends. In germline, CDR1 is PRHDT, CDR2 FYEKMQ (reference sequence). The CDR3 protein is CASSPRETPYKLFF. The DNA for the CDR3 is TGTGCCAGCAGCCCCCGCGAGACGCCTTACAAACTGTTTTTT.

The V gene is TRBV6-5, the J gene TRBJ2-5; maybe TRBD1 (5 bases). The germline V gene has CDR1 MNHEY and CDR2 SVGAGI. This CDR3 has 14 residues. V dropped 4 bases and J dropped 1 base, with 10 bases sitting between them. CDR3 bases: TGTGCCAGCAGTTCTTTAGGGGCCCAAGAGACCCAGTACTTC. This translates into CASSSLGAQETQYF.

This clonotype was seen at least ten times. The rearrangement uses TRBV20-1 and TRBJ2-7, with TRBD2 matching over 13 bases. Per germline, CDR1 DFQATT and CDR2 SNEGSKA (reference sequence). This CDR3 spans 16 amino acids. J lost 3 bases, V lost 6 bases, and 11 bases had no gene match. The CDR3 loop reads CSANSGTSGVGYEQYF. The CDR3 coding sequence is TGCAGTGCGAATTCCGGGACTAGCGGGGTTGGCTACGAGCAGTACTTC.

The rearrangement links TRBV5-1 to TRBJ2-2, with unresolved D. The CDR3 has 13 amino acids. Germline V gene sequence: CDR1 SGHRS, CDR2 YFSETQ. Trimming removed 4 bases from V and 4 bases from J, with 8 bases in between. The CDR3 is CASSGSSTGELFF. The CDR3, as DNA: TGCGCCAGCAGCGGGTCCAGCACCGGGGAGCTGTTTTTT.

This clonotype was detected only once. The chain is built from TRBV12-3 or TRBV12-4 and TRBJ1-2; D is ambiguous. This CDR3 is 13 amino acids long. The V gene lost 3 bases and the J gene lost 4 bases, with 9 bases spanning the gap. In DNA form, the CDR3 reads TGTGCCAGCAGTTTCAGGAACCCCTATGGCTACACCTTC. Protein product: CASSFRNPYGYTF.

The count of this clonotype is one. Since a much larger clone is just one base distant, this may be a read error. This chain links TRBV4-1 with TRBJ1-2; D remains unclear. CDR3 length: 14 residues. Germline V CDR1 and CDR2: MGHRA, YSYEKL. The DNA of the CDR3 is TGCTCCAGCAGCCAAGAATTAGGTTTTGGTGGCTACACCTTC. Its translation: CSSSQELGFGGYTF.

Ten or more counts support this clonotype. This sequence joins TRBV20-1 and TRBJ2-7; TRBD1 is a possible D gene (7 bases). This CDR3 is 13 amino acids long. Germline CDR1 and CDR2: DFQATT and SNEGSKA (reference sequence). Deletions cut 4 bases from V and 12 bases from J, with 22 bases between. The CDR3 DNA reads TGCAGTGCTACCAAGATTCAGGGGGGACTTGGGTACTTC. Translation gives CSATKIQGGLGYF.

This chain's CDR3 is CSVEMRGGYTF. Here the CDR3 DNA reads TGCAGCGTTGAGATGCGCGGAGGCTACACCTTC. The gene calls are TRBV29-1 and TRBJ1-2; D not resolved. This CDR3 spans 11 amino acids. Trimming cost V 3 bases and J 8 bases, with 10 bases left between them. Germline V gene data show CDR1 as SQVTM and CDR2 as ANQGSEA. Complete variable domain (other parts from reference TRBV29-1 and TRBJ1-2): SAVISQKPSRDICQRGTSLTIQCQVDSQVTMMFWYRQQPGQSLTLIATANQGSEATYESGFVIDKFPISRPNLTFSTLTVSNMSPEDSSIYLCSVEMRGGYTFGSGTRLTVV.

This clonotype has at least ten counts. The chain uses TRBV6-1 and TRBJ1-5; perhaps TRBD1 as D (6 bases). V shed 3 bases and J shed 4 bases, with 10 bases lying between them. The CDR3 totals 14 residues. The germline gives CDR1 MNHNS, CDR2 SASEGT. This CDR3 reads CASSDRGLNQPQHF. The DNA of the CDR3 is TGTGCCAGCAGTGACAGGGGTCTTAATCAGCCCCAGCATTTT.

In this sample, this clonotype turned up a few times. The V gene is TRBV29-1, the J gene TRBJ2-5; D is undetermined. CDR3 length: 12 residues. V lost 5 bases, J lost 4 bases, and 11 bases lay in between. Germline CDR1 reads SQVTM; CDR2 reads ANQGSEA. DNA of the CDR3: TGCAGCGTTTCAGATAGGGCAGAGACCCAGTACTTC. It is translated as CSVSDRAETQYF.

V usage is TRBV2 and J usage is TRBJ2-7, with TRBD1 matching over 8 bases. The V segment lost 2 bases and the J segment 1 base; nucleotides outside the gene matches: 7. This CDR3 region has 16 residues. Germline values: CDR1 SNHLY, CDR2 FYNNEI. CDR3 residues: CASSEIPRGLSYEQYF. The CDR3 DNA follows: TGTGCCAGCAGTGAAATCCCCAGGGGGCTTTCCTACGAGCAGTACTTC.

This clonotype occurred many times. The genes are TRBV30 and TRBJ1-1; no definite D call. V was shortened by 4 bases and J by 1 base, with 4 bases between the two germline ends. The CDR3 length is 11 residues. CDR1 and CDR2 from the germline V gene are GTSNPN and SVGIG (reference sequence). CDR3: CAWTRNTEAFF. CDR3 DNA: TGTGCCTGGACCCGGAACACTGAAGCTTTCTTT.

This clonotype was observed a few times. The chain employs TRBV19 and TRBJ1-1; D perhaps matches TRBD1 (6 bases). The V end lost 6 bases, the J end lost 8 bases, and 16 bases lay between the germline ends. The germline V gene encodes CDR1 LNHDA and CDR2 SQIVND (reference sequence). The CDR3 extends over 13 amino acids. Here the CDR3 reads CASSPAPGAEAFF. The CDR3 coding sequence is TGTGCCAGTAGCCCCGCTCCAGGGGCCGAAGCTTTCTTT. The whole variable domain, remainder taken from reference TRBV19 and TRBJ1-1, is DGGITQSPKYLFRKEGQNVTLSCEQNLNHDAMYWYRQDPGQGLRLIYYSQIVNDFQKGDIAEGYSVSREKKESFPLTVTSAQKNPTAFYLCASSPAPGAEAFFGQGTRLTVV.

The chain links TRBV6-1 to TRBJ2-5; 11 bases are a match to TRBD1. Germline CDR1 reads MNHNS; CDR2 reads SASEGT. Trimming cost V 8 bases and J 4 bases; bases outside gene matches: 6. The CDR3 has 14 residues. The CDR3 bases are TGTGCCAGCGGCCGGGGGACAGGGGGAGAGACCCAGTACTTC. Its protein product is CASGRGTGGETQYF.

The chain has TRBV20-1 and TRBJ2-7; maybe TRBD1 (5 bases). The V gene's germline CDR1 is DFQATT and CDR2 SNEGSKA (reference sequence). The CDR3 has 14 amino acids. With 0 bases removed from V and 2 bases from J, the gap between germline ends came to 11 bases. This chain's CDR3 is CSARDRPRAYEQYF. In DNA form, the CDR3 reads TGCAGTGCTAGAGATCGCCCCAGGGCCTACGAGCAGTACTTC.

In this sample, this clonotype turned up many times. The chain joins TRBV4-2 to TRBJ1-2; no clear D. The CDR3 contains 18 residues. CDR1 is LGHNA and CDR2 is YNFKEQ in the germline V gene. V lost 4 bases, J lost 3 bases, and 24 bases lay in between. The DNA of the CDR3 is TGTGCCAGCAGCCTCCGTCCTGGTGCAGCCGAGGGAGACTATGGCTACACCTTC. Its translation is CASSLRPGAAEGDYGYTF.